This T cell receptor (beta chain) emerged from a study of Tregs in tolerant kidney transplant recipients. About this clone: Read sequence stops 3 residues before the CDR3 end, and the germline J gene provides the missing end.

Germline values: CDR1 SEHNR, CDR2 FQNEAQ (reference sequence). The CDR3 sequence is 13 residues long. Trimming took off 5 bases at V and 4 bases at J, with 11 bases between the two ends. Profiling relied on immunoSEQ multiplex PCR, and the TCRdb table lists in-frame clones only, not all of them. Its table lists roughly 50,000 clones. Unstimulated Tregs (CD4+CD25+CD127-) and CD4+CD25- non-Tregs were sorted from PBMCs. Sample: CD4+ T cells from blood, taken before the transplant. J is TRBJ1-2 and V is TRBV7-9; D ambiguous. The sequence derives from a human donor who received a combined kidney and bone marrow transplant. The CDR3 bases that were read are TGTGCCAGCAGCAGCGGGATCCCCTATGGC. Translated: CASSSGIPYG. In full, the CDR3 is CASSSGIPYGYTF.